The T cell receptor beta chain described here comes from a study of OX40 agonist ivuxolimab in advanced cancers. Study background: Enrollees could have had prior anti-PD-1, anti-PD-L1 or anti-CTLA-4 therapy, which about 42% had received. Study findings and constraints: By week 6 at 0.1 to 3.0 mg/kg, blood CD4+ and CD8+ T cells had expanded clonally. The specificity for antigen of the expanded peripheral T cells was not determined. Some patients without response likewise showed low normalized clonal expansion.

Points on this clone: Its target is not known.

Germline V gene sequence: CDR1 SGHDT, CDR2 YYEEEE. CDR3 length: 14 residues. The V gene lost 4 bases and the J gene lost 4 bases, with 14 bases spanning the gap. The repertoire was sequenced with immunoSEQ multiplex PCR; TCRdb's copy has only in-frame clones and lacks some. This sample has about 80,000 clones; about nine tenths occur once, and the top ten carry roughly 0.35%. This specimen was CD4+ or CD8+ T cells sorted from blood, taken in a trial of the OX40 agonist ivuxolimab. The sequence came from an adult with an advanced solid tumor such as melanoma, head and neck, liver or kidney cancer. V and J are TRBV5-6 and TRBJ1-1; no definite D call. As DNA, the CDR3 is TGTGCCAGCAGCCTAATAGTCAGACTCACTGAAGCTTTCTTT. This codes for CASSLIVRLTEAFF.